What follows is one T cell receptor beta chain and its context. Its antigen is as yet unknown. The data belong to a study of identifying expanded T cells in peripheral blood. Study-wide results and limits: Variance in clone template counts between roughly two-week samples significantly increased with total template count across all healthy donors. Differentially abundant clones: approximately 1.3 between replicates, 16.4 at 2 to 3 weeks, under 25 at four.

V was trimmed by 1 base and J by 10 bases, leaving 16 bases between them. The length of the CDR3 is 14 residues. Germline CDR1 is SGHTA and CDR2 is FQGNSA. The table came from immunoSEQ multiplex PCR; TCRdb's copy has only in-frame clones and leaves some out. The profile shows more than 85,000 clones, roughly nine tenths of them singletons. The clonotype comes from a person aged 18 to 69 in good health. This chain links TRBV7-2 with TRBJ1-2; D perhaps matches TRBD1 (5 bases). The source material was blood. This chain's CDR3 is CASSLGGVRTFYTF. CDR3 nucleotide sequence: TGTGCCAGCAGCTTAGGAGGGGTTCGTACCTTCTACACCTTC.